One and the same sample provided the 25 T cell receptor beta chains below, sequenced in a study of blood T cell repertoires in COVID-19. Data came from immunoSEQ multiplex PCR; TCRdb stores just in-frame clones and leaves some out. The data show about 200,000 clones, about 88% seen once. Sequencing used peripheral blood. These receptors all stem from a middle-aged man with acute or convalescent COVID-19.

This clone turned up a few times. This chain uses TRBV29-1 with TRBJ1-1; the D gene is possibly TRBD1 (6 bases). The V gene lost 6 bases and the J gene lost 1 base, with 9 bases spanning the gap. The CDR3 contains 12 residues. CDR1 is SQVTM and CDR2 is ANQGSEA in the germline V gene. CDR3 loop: CSVNRENTEAFF. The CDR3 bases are TGCAGCGTCAACAGGGAGAACACTGAAGCTTTCTTT.

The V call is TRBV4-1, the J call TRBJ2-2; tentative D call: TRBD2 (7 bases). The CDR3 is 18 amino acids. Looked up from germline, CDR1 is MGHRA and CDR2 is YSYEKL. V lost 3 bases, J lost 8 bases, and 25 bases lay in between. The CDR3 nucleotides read TGCGCCAGCAGCCACCCCGCGGGGGACAAGGGGGAGGCGGGGGAGCTGTTTTTT. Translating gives CASSHPAGDKGEAGELFF.

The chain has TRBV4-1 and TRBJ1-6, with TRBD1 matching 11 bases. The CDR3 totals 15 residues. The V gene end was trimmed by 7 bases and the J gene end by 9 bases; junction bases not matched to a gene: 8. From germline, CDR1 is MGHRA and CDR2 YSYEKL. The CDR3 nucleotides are TGCGCCAGCACCCTCCCGGGACAGGGGGGTTCACCCCTCCACTTT. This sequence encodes CASTLPGQGGSPLHF.

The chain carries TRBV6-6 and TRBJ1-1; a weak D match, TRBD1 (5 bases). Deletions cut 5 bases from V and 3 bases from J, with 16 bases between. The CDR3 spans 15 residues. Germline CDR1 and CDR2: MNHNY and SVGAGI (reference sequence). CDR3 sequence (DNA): TGTGCCAGCAGTCTATTTCCGGGGGGGGACACTGAAGCTTTCTTT. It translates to CASSLFPGGDTEAFF.

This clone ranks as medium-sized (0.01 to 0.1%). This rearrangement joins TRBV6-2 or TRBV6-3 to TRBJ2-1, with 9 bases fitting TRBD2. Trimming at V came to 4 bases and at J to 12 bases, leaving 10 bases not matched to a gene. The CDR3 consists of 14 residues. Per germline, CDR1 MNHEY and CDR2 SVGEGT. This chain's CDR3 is CASSFRLAGRGQFF. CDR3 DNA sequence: TGTGCCAGCAGTTTTCGGCTAGCGGGACGCGGGCAGTTCTTC.

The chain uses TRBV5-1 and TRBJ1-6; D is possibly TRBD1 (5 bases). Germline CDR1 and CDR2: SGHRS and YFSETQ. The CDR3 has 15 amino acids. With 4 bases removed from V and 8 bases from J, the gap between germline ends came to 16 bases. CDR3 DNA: TGCGCCAGCAGCGCAACGCCAGGGTTGGATTCACCCCTCCACTTT. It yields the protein CASSATPGLDSPLHF.

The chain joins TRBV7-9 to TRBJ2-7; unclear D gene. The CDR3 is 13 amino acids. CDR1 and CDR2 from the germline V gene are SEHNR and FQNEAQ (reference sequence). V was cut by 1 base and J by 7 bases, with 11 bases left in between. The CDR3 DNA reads TGTGCCAGCAGCTTAGGGCAGGCTTGGGAGCAGTACTTC. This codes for CASSLGQAWEQYF. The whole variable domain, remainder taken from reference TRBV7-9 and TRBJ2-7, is DTGVSQNPRHKITKRGQNVTFRCDPISEHNRLYWYRQTLGQGPEFLTYFQNEAQLEKSRLLSDRFSAERPKGSFSTLEIQRTEQGDSAMYLCASSLGQAWEQYFGPGTRLTVT.

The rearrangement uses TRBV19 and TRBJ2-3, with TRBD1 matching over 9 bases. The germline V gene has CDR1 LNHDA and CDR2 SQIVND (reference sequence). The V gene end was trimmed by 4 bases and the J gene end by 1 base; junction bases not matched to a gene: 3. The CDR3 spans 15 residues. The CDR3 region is CASSTRTGGTDTQYF. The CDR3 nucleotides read TGTGCCAGTAGTACCCGGACAGGGGGCACAGATACGCAGTATTTT.

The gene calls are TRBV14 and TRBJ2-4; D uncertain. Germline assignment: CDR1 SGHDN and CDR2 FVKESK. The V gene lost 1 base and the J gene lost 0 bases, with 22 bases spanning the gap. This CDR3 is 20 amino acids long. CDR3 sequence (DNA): TGTGCCAGCAGCCAAGGACGTATCGGCCCTATTACTACAGCCAAAAACATTCAGTACTTC. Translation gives CASSQGRIGPITTAKNIQYF.

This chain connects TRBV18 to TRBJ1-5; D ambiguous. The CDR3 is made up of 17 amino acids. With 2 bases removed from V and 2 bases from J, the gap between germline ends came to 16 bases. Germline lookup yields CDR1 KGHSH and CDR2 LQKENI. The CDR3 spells CASSPGDTLVGNQPQHF. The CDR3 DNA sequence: TGTGCCAGCTCACCAGGCGACACTTTGGTGGGCAATCAGCCCCAGCATTTT.

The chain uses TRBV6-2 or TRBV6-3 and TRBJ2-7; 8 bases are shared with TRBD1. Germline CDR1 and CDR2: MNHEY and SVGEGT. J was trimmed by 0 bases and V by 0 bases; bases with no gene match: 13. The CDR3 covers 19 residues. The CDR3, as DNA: TGTGCCAGCAGTTACTCGATCGAGGTACCGGGACAGGCCTCCTACGAGCAGTACTTC. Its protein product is CASSYSIEVPGQASYEQYF.

The chain's CDR3 is CSVGKTIDEQYF. CDR3 nucleotide sequence: TGCAGCGTTGGCAAAACTATCGACGAGCAGTACTTC. The gene calls are TRBV29-1 and TRBJ2-7; D gene ambiguous. Trimming cost V 4 bases and J 5 bases, with 12 bases left between them. The CDR3 contains 12 residues. Germline V gene lookup returns CDR1 SQVTM and CDR2 ANQGSEA.

CDR3 DNA: TGCAGCGTTCTGCTTTCGGGGTCCTACGAGCAGTACTTC. Translation: CSVLLSGSYEQYF. The chain couples TRBV29-1 to TRBJ2-7; D possibly corresponds to TRBD2 (5 bases). Germline-derived CDR1 and CDR2 are SQVTM and ANQGSEA. The length of the CDR3 is 13 residues. The V end was cut by 5 bases, the J end by 1 base, with 12 bases between.

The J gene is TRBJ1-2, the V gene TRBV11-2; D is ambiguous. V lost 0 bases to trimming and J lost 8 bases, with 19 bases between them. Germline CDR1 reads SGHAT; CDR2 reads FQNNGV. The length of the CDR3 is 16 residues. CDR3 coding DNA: TGTGCCAGCAGCTTAGAGGCCCGTCGGACTACCCCCGGCTACACCTTC. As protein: CASSLEARRTTPGYTF.

CDR3 DNA sequence: TGTGCCAGCAGTCCAAGATCGGGAGCCCTCTCCTACAATGAGCAGTTCTTC. As protein: CASSPRSGALSYNEQFF. This chain uses TRBV28 with TRBJ2-1; D is possibly TRBD2 (6 bases). Germline V gene sequence: CDR1 MDHEN, CDR2 SYDVKM. The CDR3 runs 17 residues. Trimming cost V 5 bases and J 0 bases, with 17 bases left between them.

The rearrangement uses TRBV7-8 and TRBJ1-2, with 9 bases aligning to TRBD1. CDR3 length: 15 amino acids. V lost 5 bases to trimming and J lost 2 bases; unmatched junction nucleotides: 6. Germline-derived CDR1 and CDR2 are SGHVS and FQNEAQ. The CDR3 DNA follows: TGTGCCAGCAGCCTCTGGACAGGGGTGAACTATGGCTACACCTTC. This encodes CASSLWTGVNYGYTF. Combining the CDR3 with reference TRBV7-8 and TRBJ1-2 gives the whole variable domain GAGVSQSPRYKVAKRGQDVALRCDPISGHVSLFWYQQALGQGPEFLTYFQNEAQLDKSGLPSDRFFAERPEGSVSTLKIQRTQQEDSAVYLCASSLWTGVNYGYTFGSGTRLTVV.

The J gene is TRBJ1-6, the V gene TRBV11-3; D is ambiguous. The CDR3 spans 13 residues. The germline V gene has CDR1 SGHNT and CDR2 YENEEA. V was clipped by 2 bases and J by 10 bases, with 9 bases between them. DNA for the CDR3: TGTGCCAGCAGCTTATCGGAGTGGTCACCCCTCCACTTT. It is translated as CASSLSEWSPLHF.

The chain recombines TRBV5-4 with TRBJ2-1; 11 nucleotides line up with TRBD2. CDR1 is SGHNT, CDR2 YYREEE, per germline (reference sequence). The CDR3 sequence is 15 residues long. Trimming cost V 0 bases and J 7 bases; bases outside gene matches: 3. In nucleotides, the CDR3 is TGTGCCAGCAGCTTGGGTCTAGCGGGGGGTAATGAGCAGTTCTTC. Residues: CASSLGLAGGNEQFF.

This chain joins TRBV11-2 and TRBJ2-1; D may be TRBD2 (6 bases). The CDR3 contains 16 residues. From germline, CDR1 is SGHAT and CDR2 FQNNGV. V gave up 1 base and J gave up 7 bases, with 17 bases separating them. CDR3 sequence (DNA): TGTGCCAGCAGCTTAGTACCGGGACTCCTGGGGAATGAGCAGTTCTTC. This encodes CASSLVPGLLGNEQFF. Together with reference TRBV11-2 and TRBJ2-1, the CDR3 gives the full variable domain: EAGVAQSPRYKIIEKRQSVAFWCNPISGHATLYWYQQILGQGPKLLIQFQNNGVVDDSQLPKDRFSAERLKGVDSTLKIQPAKLEDSAVYLCASSLVPGLLGNEQFFGPGTRLTVL.

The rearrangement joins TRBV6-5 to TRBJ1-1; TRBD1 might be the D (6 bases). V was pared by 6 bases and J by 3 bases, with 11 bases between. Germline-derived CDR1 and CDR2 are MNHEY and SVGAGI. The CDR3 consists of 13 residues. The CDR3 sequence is CASSWKGDTEAFF. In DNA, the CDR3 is TGTGCCAGCAGCTGGAAGGGGGACACTGAAGCTTTCTTT.

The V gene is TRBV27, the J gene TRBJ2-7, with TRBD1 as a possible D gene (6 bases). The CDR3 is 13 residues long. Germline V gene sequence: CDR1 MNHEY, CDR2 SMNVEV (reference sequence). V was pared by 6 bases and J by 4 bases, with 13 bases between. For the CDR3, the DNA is TGTGCCAGCAGCCAGGGGTTAGTGTACGAGCAGTACTTC. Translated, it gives CASSQGLVYEQYF.

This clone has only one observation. The CDR3 sequence: CASSPRENQPQHF. DNA for the CDR3: TGTGCCAGCTCACCAAGGGAGAATCAGCCCCAGCATTTT. The chain recombines TRBV18 with TRBJ1-5; D is ambiguous. Per germline, CDR1 KGHSH and CDR2 LQKENI. The length of the CDR3 is 13 residues. V dropped 2 bases and J dropped 4 bases, with 6 bases sitting between them.

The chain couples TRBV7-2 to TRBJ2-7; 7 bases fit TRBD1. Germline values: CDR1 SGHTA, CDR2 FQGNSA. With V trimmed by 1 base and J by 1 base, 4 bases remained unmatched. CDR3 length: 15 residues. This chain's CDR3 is CASSLVAGGSYEQYF. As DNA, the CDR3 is TGTGCCAGCAGCTTAGTTGCAGGGGGATCCTACGAGCAGTACTTC.

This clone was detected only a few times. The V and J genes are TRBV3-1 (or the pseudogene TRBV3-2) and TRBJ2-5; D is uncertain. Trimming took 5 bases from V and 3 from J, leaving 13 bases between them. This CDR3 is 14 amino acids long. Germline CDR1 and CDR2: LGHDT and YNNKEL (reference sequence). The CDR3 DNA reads TGTGCCAGCAGCTCTCCCTCCGGAGAAGAGACCCAGTACTTC. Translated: CASSSPSGEETQYF.

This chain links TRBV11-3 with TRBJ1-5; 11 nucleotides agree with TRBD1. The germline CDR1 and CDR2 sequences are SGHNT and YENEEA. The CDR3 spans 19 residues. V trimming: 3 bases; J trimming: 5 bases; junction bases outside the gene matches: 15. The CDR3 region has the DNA TGTGCCAGCAGCTTGGTCGCGGACAGGGGGCTGCAGGGCTATCAGCCCCAGCATTTT. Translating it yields CASSLVADRGLQGYQPQHF.